Presented here are 10 T cell receptor beta chains from one specimen sequenced in a study of response to subunit inactivated influenza vaccine. TCRdb analysed the RT-PCR reads with MiXCR anew, one entry per CDR3 protein. This repertoire shows about 700,000 distinct CDR3 sequences, 15% to 18% found once; its top ten account for 11%. The starting material was PBMCs from blood, obtained roughly 13 days after vaccination. These receptor sequences come from a man aged 45-65 years who received an inactivated influenza vaccine.

The rearrangement links TRBV7-2 to TRBJ2-5; D may correspond to TRBD1 or TRBD2 (5 bases each). This CDR3 contains 14 residues. Trimming pared 5 bases from V and 3 bases from J, leaving 13 bases between. Germline V gives CDR1 SGHTA, CDR2 FQGNSA. The CDR3 spells CASSAGTGKETQYF. The CDR3 nucleotides read TGTGCCAGCAGCGCCGGGACGGGGAAAGAGACCCAGTACTTC. The variable domain in full, with the rest retrieved from reference TRBV7-2 and TRBJ2-5, is GAGVSQSPSNKVTEKGKDVELRCDPISGHTALYWYRQSLGQGLEFLIYFQGNSAPDKSGLPSDRFSAERTGGSVSTLTIQRTQQEDSAVYLCASSAGTGKETQYFGPGTRLLVL.

J is TRBJ2-3 and V is TRBV12-5, with 9 bases fitting TRBD2. The V gene end was trimmed by 3 bases and the J gene end by 3 bases; junction bases not matched to a gene: 13. Germline CDR1 LGHNT, CDR2 FRNRAP. This CDR3 has 18 residues. CDR3 loop: CASGLETLAGAVTDTQYF. CDR3 nucleotide sequence: TGTGCTAGTGGTTTAGAGACGTTAGCGGGAGCGGTGACAGATACGCAGTATTTT.

The J gene is TRBJ2-1, the V gene TRBV18; D is possibly TRBD1 (5 bases). In germline, CDR1 is KGHSH, CDR2 LQKENI. V gave up 2 bases and J gave up 7 bases, with 12 bases separating them. CDR3 size: 14 residues. The CDR3, as DNA: TGTGCCAGCTCACCAACCCTGGGGCGGAATGAGCAGTTCTTC. Translation: CASSPTLGRNEQFF.

V is TRBV20-1 and J is TRBJ2-3, with 10 bases matching TRBD2. CDR3 length: 18 amino acids. Trimming removed 1 base from V and 4 bases from J; junction bases left unmatched: 14. Looked up from germline, CDR1 is DFQATT and CDR2 is SNEGSKA (reference sequence). In nucleotides, the CDR3 is TGCAGTGCTAGAGGGGTGGCCCCACTAGCGGGGAATCCAGATACGCAGTATTTT. Its protein is CSARGVAPLAGNPDTQYF.

The CDR3 bases are TGTGCCAGCAGAACTAGCGGGAGTATTTACGAGCAGTACTTC. This gives the protein CASRTSGSIYEQYF. This chain connects TRBV6-1 to TRBJ2-7; 11 bases align to TRBD2. Looked up from germline, CDR1 is MNHNS and CDR2 is SASEGT. CDR3 size: 14 residues. V shed 6 bases and J 4 bases; nucleotides not matched to a gene: 5.

In this sample, this clonotype turned up a few times. CDR3 DNA: TGTGCCAGCAGCTCCCAGCGGGCTCAAGAGACCCAGTACTTC. It specifies CASSSQRAQETQYF. This chain connects TRBV7-2 to TRBJ2-5; TRBD2 might be the D (6 bases). The germline CDR1 and CDR2 sequences are SGHTA and FQGNSA. This CDR3 comprises 14 residues. Deletions cut 4 bases from V and 2 bases from J, with 11 bases between.

CDR3 residues: CASSLFESTGANVLTF. CDR3 in DNA: TGTGCCAGCTCACTTTTCGAGAGCACTGGGGCCAACGTCCTGACTTTC. The chain couples TRBV18 to TRBJ2-6; D is undetermined. The CDR3 covers 16 residues. CDR1 is KGHSH, CDR2 LQKENI, per germline. V was pared by 4 bases and J by 2 bases, with 12 bases between.

V is TRBV5-1 and J is TRBJ2-3; D might be TRBD1 (6 bases). Deletions cut 7 bases from V and 1 base from J, with 10 bases between. The germline V gene has CDR1 SGHRS and CDR2 YFSETQ. The CDR3 runs 13 residues. CDR3 in amino acids: CASEQGGTDTQYF. CDR3 bases: TGCGCCAGCGAACAGGGAGGCACAGATACGCAGTATTTT.

This clonotype was seen ten or more times. The CDR3 nucleotides read TGCAGTGCTGAGGGGAGGGACGGCTACACCTTC. This sequence encodes CSAEGRDGYTF. The chain employs TRBV20-1 and TRBJ1-2; the D gene is possibly TRBD1 (5 bases). V was clipped by 5 bases and J by 8 bases, with 12 bases between them. Germline V lookup: CDR1 DFQATT, CDR2 SNEGSKA (reference sequence). The CDR3 is made up of 11 amino acids.

This rearrangement joins TRBV13 to TRBJ2-2, with D possibly matching TRBD1 (6 bases). Deletions cut 7 bases from V and 1 base from J, with 10 bases between. The CDR3 loop spans 14 amino acids. The germline CDR1 and CDR2 sequences are PRHDT and FYEKMQ (reference sequence). As DNA, the CDR3 is TGTGCCAGCACCGTACAGGGGAACACCGGGGAGCTGTTTTTT. Translating gives CASTVQGNTGELFF.